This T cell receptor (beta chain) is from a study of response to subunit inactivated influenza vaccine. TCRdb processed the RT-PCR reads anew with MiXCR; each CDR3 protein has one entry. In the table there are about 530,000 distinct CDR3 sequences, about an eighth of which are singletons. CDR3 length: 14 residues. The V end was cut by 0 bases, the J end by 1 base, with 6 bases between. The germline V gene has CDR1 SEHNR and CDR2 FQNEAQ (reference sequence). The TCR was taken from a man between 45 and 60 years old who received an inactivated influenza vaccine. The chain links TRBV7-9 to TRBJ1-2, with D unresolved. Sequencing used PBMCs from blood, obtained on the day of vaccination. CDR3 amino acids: CASSLAPRNYGYTF. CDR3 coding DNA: TGTGCCAGCAGCTTAGCGCCCCGTAACTATGGCTACACCTTC.